The TCR beta chain under discussion was sequenced for a study of T-cell reconstitution after alpha-beta-depleted transplantation in children. Unique molecular identifiers were incorporated when the TCRbeta library was constructed. TCRdb reprocessed the PCR reads with MiXCR, giving one entry per CDR3 protein. The sample carries hundreds of thousands of distinct CDR3 sequences, 20% to 25% recorded once. The sample holds a few counts of this clonotype. J was trimmed by 0 bases and V by 7 bases; bases with no gene match: 6. CDR3 length equals 15 residues. Germline CDR1 LNHDA, CDR2 SQIVND (reference sequence).

The chain has TRBV19 and TRBJ2-1; 7 nucleotides line up with TRBD1. The source is a boy in the first two years of life who had a stem cell transplant for acute myeloid leukemia, so the T cells may come from the graft donor. Sequences were derived from PBMCs, mostly from graft donor cells, sampled 360 days after TCRalphabeta/CD19-depleted stem cell transplant. This CDR3 reads CASTLQGSSYNEQFF. CDR3 DNA: TGTGCCAGTACCCTACAGGGGAGCTCCTACAATGAGCAGTTCTTC.